A selection of T cell receptor beta chains follows, all from one sample in a study of PD-1 blockade in mismatch repair-deficient tumors. Sequenced by immunoSEQ multiplex PCR; TCRdb stores in-frame clones only, minus some. The repertoire holds about 120,000 clones, with about three quarters as singletons. Sequencing used peripheral blood, obtained approximately 14 months after starting pembrolizumab. The receptors were sampled from an adult with mismatch repair-deficient cancer. Both conserved end residues are part of each CDR3. The D gene is left open where the match is weak. Size is omitted from some rows. Given values are once, few, many or a class for expanded clones.

size	J	D	V	CDR3	DNA
few	TRBJ2-1	.	TRBV19	CASRTLSLRNEQFF	TGTGCCAGTCGAACCCTATCTCTTCGCAATGAGCAGTTCTTC
.	TRBJ2-1	.	TRBV2	CASSASGTHQFF	TGTGCCAGCAGTGCCTCCGGGACGCACCAGTTCTTC
.	TRBJ1-1	TRBD1	TRBV5-6	CASSPRTGRSTEAFF	TGTGCCAGCAGCCCCCGGACAGGGCGCAGCACTGAAGCTTTCTTT
.	TRBJ2-7	.	TRBV11-2	CASSYGEWEQYF	TGTGCCAGCAGCTATGGTGAATGGGAGCAGTACTTC
few	TRBJ2-7	.	TRBV7-2	CASSYEASYEQYF	TGTGCCAGCAGCTACGAGGCCAGCTACGAGCAGTACTTC
.	TRBJ1-1	TRBD1	TRBV27	CASSLSRGPSTEAFF	TGTGCCAGCAGTTTATCCAGGGGGCCGAGCACTGAAGCTTTCTTT
few	TRBJ2-2	TRBD2	TRBV5-1	CASSLDPGGAGELFF	TGCGCCAGCAGCTTGGATCCGGGAGGGGCCGGGGAGCTGTTTTTT
.	TRBJ2-7	.	TRBV5-1	CASSLWPQNEQYF	TGCGCCAGCAGCTTGTGGCCCCAAAACGAGCAGTACTTC
.	TRBJ2-7	.	TRBV25-1	CASAPVKGSYEQYF	TGTGCCAGCGCCCCAGTTAAGGGTTCCTACGAGCAGTACTTC
.	TRBJ1-1	.	TRBV11-3	CASNRRTENTEAFF	TGTGCCAGCAACCGGCGGACGGAGAACACTGAAGCTTTCTTT
.	TRBJ2-1	TRBD2	TRBV10-2	CASSPTSRAYNEQFF	TGCGCCAGCAGCCCGACTAGCCGCGCCTACAATGAGCAGTTCTTC
.	TRBJ2-7	TRBD1	TRBV19	CASSKGDRGLGEQYF	TGTGCCAGTAGTAAGGGGGACAGGGGGCTCGGGGAGCAGTACTTC
once	TRBJ2-7	TRBD2	TRBV7-3	CASSPLSRTSGKIYEQYF	TGTGCCAGCAGCCCCCTCTCCCGAACTAGCGGGAAAATCTACGAGCAGTACTTC
.	TRBJ1-5	TRBD1	TRBV6-5	CASSYSRQGINQPQHF	TGTGCCAGCAGTTACTCGCGACAGGGGATCAATCAGCCCCAGCATTTT
.	TRBJ2-3	.	TRBV11-3	CASSSGQYRPTDTQYF	TGTGCCAGCAGCTCGGGACAATACCGTCCCACAGATACGCAGTATTTT
few	TRBJ1-5	.	TRBV5-8	CASSLWPQHF	TGTGCCAGCAGCTTGTGGCCCCAGCATTTT
.	TRBJ2-5	TRBD2	TRBV7-2	CASSLRGRAVNQETQYF	TGTGCCAGCAGCTTACGTGGGAGGGCGGTTAATCAAGAGACCCAGTACTTC
once	TRBJ1-2	.	TRBV11-3	CASSLVSSNYGYTF	TGTGCCAGCAGCTTAGTCTCCAGTAACTATGGCTACACCTTC
.	TRBJ1-1	TRBD1	TRBV10-1	CASSEGGPEAFF	TGCGCCAGCAGTGAAGGGGGCCCTGAAGCTTTCTTT
.	TRBJ2-7	.	TRBV5-5	CASSSAPGYSYEQYF	TGTGCCAGCAGCTCAGCCCCTGGGTACTCCTACGAGCAGTACTTC
few	TRBJ2-7	TRBD1	TRBV5-6	CASSLQGANEQYF	TGTGCCAGCAGCCTACAGGGGGCGAATGAGCAGTACTTC
.	TRBJ2-7	.	TRBV5-4	CASSSFWATGGEQYF	TGTGCCAGCAGCTCCTTTTGGGCTACCGGGGGCGAGCAGTACTTC
.	TRBJ2-7	.	TRBV6-6	CASSYSVSSYEQYF	TGTGCCAGCAGTTACTCCGTGAGCTCCTACGAGCAGTACTTC
.	TRBJ2-3	.	TRBV27	CASSLSGPMDDTQYF	TGTGCCAGCAGTTTGTCCGGGCCAATGGATGATACGCAGTATTTT
few	TRBJ1-1	.	TRBV4-1	CASSQDTNRDEAFF	TGCGCCAGCAGCCAAGATACAAACAGAGATGAAGCTTTCTTT
once	TRBJ2-3	.	TRBV5-1	CASTSSAPGTDTQYF	TGCGCCAGCACCTCTAGCGCCCCGGGCACAGATACGCAGTATTTT
.	TRBJ2-7	TRBD2	TRBV4-1	CASSQALGRSSYEQYF	TGCGCCAGCAGCCAAGCTCTCGGGAGGAGCTCCTACGAGCAGTACTTC
.	TRBJ2-1	.	TRBV5-8	CASSLTSGREQFF	TGTGCCAGCAGCTTGACTAGTGGTCGGGAGCAGTTCTTC
.	TRBJ2-1	TRBD1	TRBV6-5	CASSYEAGGYSGEQFF	TGTGCCAGCAGTTACGAGGCAGGGGGCTATTCTGGTGAGCAGTTCTTC
.	TRBJ1-1	TRBD1	TRBV7-3	CASSARPGWTGFGLNTEAFF	TGTGCCAGCAGCGCGAGACCCGGTTGGACAGGTTTTGGGCTCAACACTGAAGCTTTCTTT
once	TRBJ1-4	TRBD1	TRBV5-1	CASSLIGGENEKLFF	TGCGCCAGCAGCTTGATAGGGGGCGAAAATGAAAAACTGTTTTTT
.	TRBJ2-3	.	TRBV6-5	CASSPGPHTDTQYF	TGTGCCAGCAGTCCTGGACCGCACACAGATACGCAGTATTTT
.	TRBJ1-5	.	TRBV10-3	CAISPGGGGQPQHF	TGTGCCATCAGTCCGGGAGGGGGAGGCCAGCCCCAGCATTTT
.	TRBJ1-1	TRBD1	TRBV25-1	CASSEWGGGGVDTEAFF	TGTGCCAGCAGTGAATGGGGTGGAGGGGGCGTCGACACTGAAGCTTTCTTT
.	TRBJ2-3	.	TRBV7-9	CASSLGVTTSTDTQYF	TGTGCCAGCAGCTTAGGTGTGACAACTAGCACAGATACGCAGTATTTT
.	TRBJ1-4	.	TRBV19	CASSIAGASDEKLFF	TGTGCCAGTAGTATAGCCGGGGCGAGCGATGAAAAACTGTTTTTT
.	TRBJ1-1	TRBD1	TRBV29-1	CSGGQGNTEAFF	TGCAGCGGGGGACAGGGGAACACTGAAGCTTTCTTT
.	TRBJ2-5	TRBD2	TRBV14	CASSQNASGRARETQYF	TGTGCCAGCAGCCAAAACGCTAGCGGGAGGGCCCGGGAGACCCAGTACTTC
.	TRBJ2-1	TRBD1	TRBV19	CASSISGTGGKNEQFF	TGTGCCAGTAGTATTTCAGGGACAGGGGGCAAGAATGAGCAGTTCTTC
many	TRBJ2-1	.	TRBV9	CASSAHGGYNEQFF	TGTGCCAGCAGCGCTCACGGAGGGTACAATGAGCAGTTCTTC
.	TRBJ1-1	.	TRBV6-5	CASTHGFGEAFF	TGTGCCAGCACCCACGGGTTCGGTGAAGCTTTCTTT
once	TRBJ2-1	TRBD2	TRBV28	CASSMTSGISYNEQFF	TGTGCCAGCAGTATGACTAGCGGGATAAGTTACAATGAGCAGTTCTTC
once	TRBJ2-7	TRBD1	TRBV7-6	CASSKGTGVFYEQYF	TGTGCCAGCAGCAAGGGGACAGGGGTTTTCTACGAGCAGTACTTC
.	TRBJ2-5	TRBD2	TRBV4-2	CASSQDRIAGWVQETQYF	TGTGCCAGCAGCCAAGATCGGATAGCGGGATGGGTACAAGAGACCCAGTACTTC
.	TRBJ1-1	.	TRBV6-1	CASSVFGQPTNTEAFF	TGTGCCAGCAGTGTTTTTGGGCAGCCCACGAACACTGAAGCTTTCTTT
.	TRBJ2-1	TRBD2	TRBV2	CASSIAGEGDEQFF	TGTGCCAGCAGTATAGCGGGAGAGGGTGATGAGCAGTTCTTC